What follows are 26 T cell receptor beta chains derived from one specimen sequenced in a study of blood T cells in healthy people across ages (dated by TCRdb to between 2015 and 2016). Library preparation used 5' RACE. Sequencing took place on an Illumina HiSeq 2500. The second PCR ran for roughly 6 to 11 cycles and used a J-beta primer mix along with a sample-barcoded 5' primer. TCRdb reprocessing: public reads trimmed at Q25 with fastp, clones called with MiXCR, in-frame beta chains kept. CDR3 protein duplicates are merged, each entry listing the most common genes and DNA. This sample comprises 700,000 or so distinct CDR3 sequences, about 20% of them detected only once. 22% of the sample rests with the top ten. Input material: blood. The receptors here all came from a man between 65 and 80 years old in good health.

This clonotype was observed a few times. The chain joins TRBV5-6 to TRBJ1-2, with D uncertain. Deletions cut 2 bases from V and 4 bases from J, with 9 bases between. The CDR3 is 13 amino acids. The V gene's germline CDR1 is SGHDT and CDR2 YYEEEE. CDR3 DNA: TGTGCCAGCAGCTTCGGACGCCGCTATGGCTACACCTTC. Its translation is CASSFGRRYGYTF.

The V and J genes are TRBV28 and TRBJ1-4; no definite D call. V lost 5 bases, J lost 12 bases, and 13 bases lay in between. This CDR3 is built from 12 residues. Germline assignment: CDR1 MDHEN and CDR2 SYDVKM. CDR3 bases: TGTGCCAGCAGTCGACCGAAGGCGGAACTGTTTTTT. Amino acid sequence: CASSRPKAELFF.

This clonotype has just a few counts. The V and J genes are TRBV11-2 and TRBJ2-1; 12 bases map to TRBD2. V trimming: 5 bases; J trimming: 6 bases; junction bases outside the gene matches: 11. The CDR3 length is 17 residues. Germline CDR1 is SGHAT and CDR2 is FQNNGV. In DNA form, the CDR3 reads TGTGCCAGCAGCCCAGGACTAGCGGGGCGTAAGGGCAATGAGCAGTTCTTC. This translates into CASSPGLAGRKGNEQFF.

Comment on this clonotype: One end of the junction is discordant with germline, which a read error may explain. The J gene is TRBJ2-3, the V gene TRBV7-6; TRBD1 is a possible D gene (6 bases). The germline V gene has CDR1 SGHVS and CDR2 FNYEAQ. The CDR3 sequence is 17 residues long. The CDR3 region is CASSLSWGSGDTGTQYF. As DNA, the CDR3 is TGTGCTAGCAGCCTCTCCTGGGGGTCGGGCGACACAGGGACGCAGTATTTT.

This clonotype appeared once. The CDR3 spells CASSLWGAGGENEQFF. The CDR3 DNA reads TGTGCCAGTAGCCTTTGGGGGGCAGGGGGTGAAAATGAGCAGTTCTTC. J is TRBJ2-1 and V is TRBV7-2; TRBD1 might be the D (7 bases). V was pared by 9 bases and J by 7 bases, with 25 bases between. Germline V gene data show CDR1 as SGHTA and CDR2 as FQGNSA. The CDR3 spans 16 residues.

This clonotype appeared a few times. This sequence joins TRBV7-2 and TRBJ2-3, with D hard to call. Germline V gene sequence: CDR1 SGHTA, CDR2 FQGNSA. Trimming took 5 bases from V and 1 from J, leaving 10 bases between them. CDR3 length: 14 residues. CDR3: CASSPTSRTDTQYF. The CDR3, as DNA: TGTGCCAGCAGCCCCACGTCCCGCACAGATACGCAGTATTTT.

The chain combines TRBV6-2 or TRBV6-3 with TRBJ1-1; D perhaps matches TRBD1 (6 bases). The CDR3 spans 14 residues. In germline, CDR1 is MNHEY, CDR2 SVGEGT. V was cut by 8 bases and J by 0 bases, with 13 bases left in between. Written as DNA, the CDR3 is TGTGCCAGCTCCGGGGGGGCCCTGAACACTGAAGCTTTCTTT. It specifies CASSGGALNTEAFF.

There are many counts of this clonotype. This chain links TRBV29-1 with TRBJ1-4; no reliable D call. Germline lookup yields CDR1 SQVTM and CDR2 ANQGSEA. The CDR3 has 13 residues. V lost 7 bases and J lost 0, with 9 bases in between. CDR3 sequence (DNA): TGCAGCGCAACAATTTCAACTAATGAAAAACTGTTTTTT. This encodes CSATISTNEKLFF.

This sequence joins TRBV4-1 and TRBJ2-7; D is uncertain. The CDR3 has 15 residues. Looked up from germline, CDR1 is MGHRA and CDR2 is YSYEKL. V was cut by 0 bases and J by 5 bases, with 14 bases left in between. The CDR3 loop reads CASSQDRPALHEQYF. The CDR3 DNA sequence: TGCGCCAGCAGCCAAGACAGGCCAGCTCTTCACGAGCAGTACTTC.

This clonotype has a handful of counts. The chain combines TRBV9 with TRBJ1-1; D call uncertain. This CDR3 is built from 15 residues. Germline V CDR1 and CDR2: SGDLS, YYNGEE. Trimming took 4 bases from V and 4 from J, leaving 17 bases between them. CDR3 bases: TGTGCCAGCAGCTCGAGAGCCCGGGCCGCCACTGAAGCTTTCTTT. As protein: CASSSRARAATEAFF. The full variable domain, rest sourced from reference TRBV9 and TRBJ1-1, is DSGVTQTPKHLITATGQRVTLRCSPRSGDLSVYWYQQSLDQGLQFLIQYYNGEERAKGNILERFSAQQFPDLHSELNLSSLELGDSALYFCASSSRARAATEAFFGQGTRLTVV.

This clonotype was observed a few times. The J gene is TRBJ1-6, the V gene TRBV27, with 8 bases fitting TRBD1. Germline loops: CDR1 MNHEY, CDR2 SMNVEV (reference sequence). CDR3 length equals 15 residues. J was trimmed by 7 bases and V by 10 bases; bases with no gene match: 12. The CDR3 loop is CAIRQGFTGNSPLHF. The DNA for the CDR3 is TGTGCCATCCGACAGGGGTTTACGGGCAATTCACCCCTCCACTTT.

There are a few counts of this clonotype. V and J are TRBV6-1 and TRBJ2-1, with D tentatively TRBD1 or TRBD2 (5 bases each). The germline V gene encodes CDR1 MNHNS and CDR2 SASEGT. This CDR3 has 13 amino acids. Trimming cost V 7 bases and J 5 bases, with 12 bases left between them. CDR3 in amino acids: CASTEMGDNEQFF. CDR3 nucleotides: TGTGCCAGCACCGAAATGGGGGACAATGAGCAGTTCTTC.

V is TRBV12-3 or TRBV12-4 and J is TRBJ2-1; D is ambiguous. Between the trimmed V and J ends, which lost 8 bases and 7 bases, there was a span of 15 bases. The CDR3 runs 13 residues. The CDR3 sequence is CASGPSAVNEQFF. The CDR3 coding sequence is TGTGCCAGCGGCCCGTCGGCGGTTAATGAGCAGTTCTTC.

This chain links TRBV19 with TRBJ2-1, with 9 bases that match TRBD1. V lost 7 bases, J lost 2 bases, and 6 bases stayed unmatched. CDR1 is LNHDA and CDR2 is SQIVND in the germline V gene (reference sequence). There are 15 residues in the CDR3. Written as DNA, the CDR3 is TGTGCCAGTACCGGTACAGGGGGCGCCTACAATGAGCAGTTCTTC. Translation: CASTGTGGAYNEQFF.

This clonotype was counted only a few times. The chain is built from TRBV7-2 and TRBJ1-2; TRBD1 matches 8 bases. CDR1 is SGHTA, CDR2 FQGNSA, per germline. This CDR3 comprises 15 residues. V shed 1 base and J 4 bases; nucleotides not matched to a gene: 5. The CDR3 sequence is CASSLGTGYSYGYTF. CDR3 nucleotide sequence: TGTGCCAGCAGCTTAGGGACAGGGTATAGCTATGGCTACACCTTC. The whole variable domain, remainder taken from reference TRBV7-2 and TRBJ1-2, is GAGVSQSPSNKVTEKGKDVELRCDPISGHTALYWYRQSLGQGLEFLIYFQGNSAPDKSGLPSDRFSAERTGGSVSTLTIQRTQQEDSAVYLCASSLGTGYSYGYTFGSGTRLTVV.

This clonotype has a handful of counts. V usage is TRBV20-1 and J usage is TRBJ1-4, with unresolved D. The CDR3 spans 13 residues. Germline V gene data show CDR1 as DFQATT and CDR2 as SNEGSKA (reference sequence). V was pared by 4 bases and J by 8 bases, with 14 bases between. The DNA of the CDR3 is TGCAGTGCTATCGGACCCGACCGGGAAAAACTGTTTTTT. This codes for CSAIGPDREKLFF.

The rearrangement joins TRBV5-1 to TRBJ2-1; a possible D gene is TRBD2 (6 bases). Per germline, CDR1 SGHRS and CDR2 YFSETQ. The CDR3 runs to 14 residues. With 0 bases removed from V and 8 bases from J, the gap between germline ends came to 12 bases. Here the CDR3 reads CASSLVYSGDEQFF. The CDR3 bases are TGCGCCAGCAGCTTGGTTTACTCGGGGGATGAGCAGTTCTTC. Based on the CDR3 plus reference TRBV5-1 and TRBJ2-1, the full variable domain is KAGVTQTPRYLIKTRGQQVTLSCSPISGHRSVSWYQQTPGQGLQFLFEYFSETQRNKGNFPGRFSGRQFSNSRSEMNVSTLELGDSALYLCASSLVYSGDEQFFGPGTRLTVL.

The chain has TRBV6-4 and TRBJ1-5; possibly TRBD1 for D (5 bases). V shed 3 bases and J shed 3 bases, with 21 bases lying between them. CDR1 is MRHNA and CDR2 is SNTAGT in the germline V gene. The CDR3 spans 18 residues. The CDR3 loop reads CASSERQNGAPFNQPQHF. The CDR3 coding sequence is TGTGCCAGCAGTGAGAGACAGAATGGGGCACCTTTCAATCAGCCCCAGCATTTT.

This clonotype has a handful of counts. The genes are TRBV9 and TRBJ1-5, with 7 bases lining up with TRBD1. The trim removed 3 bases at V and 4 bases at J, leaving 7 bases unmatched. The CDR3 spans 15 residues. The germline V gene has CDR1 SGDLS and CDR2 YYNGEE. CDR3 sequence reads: CASSGLGQINQPQHF. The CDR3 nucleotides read TGTGCCAGCAGCGGATTGGGACAGATTAATCAGCCCCAGCATTTT.

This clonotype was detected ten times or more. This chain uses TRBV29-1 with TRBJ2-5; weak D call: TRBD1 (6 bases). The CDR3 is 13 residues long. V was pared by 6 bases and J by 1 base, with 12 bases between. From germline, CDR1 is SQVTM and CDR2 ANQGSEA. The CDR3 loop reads CSVRQATQETQYF. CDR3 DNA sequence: TGCAGCGTGCGACAGGCGACCCAAGAGACCCAGTACTTC.

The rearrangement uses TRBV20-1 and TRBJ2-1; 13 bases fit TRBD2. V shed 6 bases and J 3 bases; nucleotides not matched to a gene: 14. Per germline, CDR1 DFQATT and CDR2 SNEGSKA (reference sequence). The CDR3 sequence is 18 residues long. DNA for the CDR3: TGCAGTGCACGTGAGGTGGGACTAGCGGGATTTGTCTACAATGAGCAGTTCTTC. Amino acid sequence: CSAREVGLAGFVYNEQFF.

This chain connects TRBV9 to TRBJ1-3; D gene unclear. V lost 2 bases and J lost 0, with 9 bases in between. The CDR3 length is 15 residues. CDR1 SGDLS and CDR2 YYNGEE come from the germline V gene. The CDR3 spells CASSVNSGSGNTIYF. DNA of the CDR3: TGTGCCAGCAGCGTTAATTCCGGCTCTGGAAACACCATATATTTT.

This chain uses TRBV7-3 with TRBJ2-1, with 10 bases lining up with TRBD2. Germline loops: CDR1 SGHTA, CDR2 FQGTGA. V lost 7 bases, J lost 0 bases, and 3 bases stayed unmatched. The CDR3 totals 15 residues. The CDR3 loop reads CASNLAGASYNEQFF. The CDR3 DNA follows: TGTGCCAGCAATCTAGCGGGAGCCTCCTACAATGAGCAGTTCTTC.

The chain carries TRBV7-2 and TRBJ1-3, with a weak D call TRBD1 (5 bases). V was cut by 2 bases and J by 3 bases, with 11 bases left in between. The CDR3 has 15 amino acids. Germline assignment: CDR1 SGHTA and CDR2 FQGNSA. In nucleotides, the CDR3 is TGTGCCAGCAGCTTAAGCAGCAGGGATGGAAACACCATATATTTT. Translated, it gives CASSLSSRDGNTIYF.

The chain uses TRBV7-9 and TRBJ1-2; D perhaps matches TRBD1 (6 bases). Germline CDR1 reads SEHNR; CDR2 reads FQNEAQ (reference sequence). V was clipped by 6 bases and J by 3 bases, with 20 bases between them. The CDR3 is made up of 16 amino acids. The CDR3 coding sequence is TGTGCCAGCAGTCCAACCACAGGGTTGAGACACTATGGCTACACCTTC. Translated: CASSPTTGLRHYGYTF.

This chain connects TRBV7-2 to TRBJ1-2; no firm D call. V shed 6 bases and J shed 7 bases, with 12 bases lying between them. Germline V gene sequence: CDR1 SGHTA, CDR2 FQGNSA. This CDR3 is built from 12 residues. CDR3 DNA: TGTGCCAGCAGTCTCATTTGGGGTGGCTACACCTTC. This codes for CASSLIWGGYTF.